Given below is one TCR beta chain in context. Its antigen is currently unknown. The source of the sample is a study of human T cells and chemical hapten exposure. General observations from the study: Donors were affected by alopecia, so their immune reaction might vary from that of healthy individuals.

Noted time point: patch test 1, 2 weeks after DPC sensitization. Treatment reported: therapeutic diphenylcyclopropenone sensitization with weekly scalp DPC. The CDR3 is 13 amino acids. Germline V lookup: CDR1 MNHEY, CDR2 SMNVEV (reference sequence). The germline V and J ends were trimmed by 3 bases and 2 bases, with 7 bases remaining between them. TCRdb passed the RACE reads through MiXCR, listing each CDR3 protein once. The sample holds 95,000 or so distinct CDR3 sequences, about 10% seen once. The TCR comes from a man between 40 and 49 years old with alopecia areata. Some clones in this sample may be carry-over from other donors' samples. The rearrangement uses TRBV27 and TRBJ1-2; TRBD1 might be the D (5 bases). The sequencing here drew on whole blood, taken in connection with sensitization to the hapten diphenylcyclopropenone (DPC). Here the CDR3 DNA reads TGTGCCAGCAGTTTGGGACGAAACTATGGCTACACCTTC. Protein product: CASSLGRNYGYTF.